The present T cell receptor (beta chain) was sequenced within a study of OX40 agonist ivuxolimab in advanced cancers. Study background: The patients' treatment was ivuxolimab, an agonistic anti-OX40 (CD134) antibody. Subjects had a mean age of about 57 years, with a range of roughly 23 to 80; more than 75% were male.

The CDR3 is 15 amino acids. Trimming cost V 2 bases and J 1 base, with 11 bases left between them. CDR1 SGHTA and CDR2 FQGTGA come from the germline V gene. Profiled with immunoSEQ multiplex PCR; TCRdb holds only in-frame clones, not every one. The sample contains approximately 39,000 clones, about nine tenths of which appear only once. Material: CD4+ or CD8+ T cells sorted from blood, obtained in a trial of the OX40 agonist ivuxolimab. The chain has TRBV7-3 and TRBJ1-1; D not certain. The TCR sequence derives from an adult with an advanced solid tumor such as melanoma, head and neck, liver or kidney cancer. The CDR3 DNA reads as TGTGCCAGCAGCTTAGATGCGGGAGCGAACACTGAAGCTTTCTTT. Translating gives CASSLDAGANTEAFF.